Listed here are 18 T cell receptor beta chains from one sample, sequenced in a study of PD-L1 blockade in urothelial cancer. TCRdb keeps only in-frame clones here, not all; method: immunoSEQ multiplex PCR. The sample lists 35,000 to 55,000 clones, 88% occurring once. The sample was PBMCs, taken around atezolizumab (anti-PD-L1) treatment. Receptor source: a woman aged 60-75 years with urothelial cancer.

V is TRBV9 and J is TRBJ2-1; 9 positions match TRBD1. This CDR3 contains 14 residues. CDR1 SGDLS and CDR2 YYNGEE come from the germline V gene. Losses at the gene ends were 3 bases for V and 5 bases for J; bases not matched to a gene: 3. CDR3 loop: CASSEDRGDNEQFF. In nucleotides, the CDR3 is TGTGCCAGCAGCGAGGACAGGGGAGACAATGAGCAGTTCTTC. The full variable domain, in which reference TRBV9 and TRBJ2-1 provide the parts outside the CDR3, is DSGVTQTPKHLITATGQRVTLRCSPRSGDLSVYWYQQSLDQGLQFLIQYYNGEERAKGNILERFSAQQFPDLHSELNLSSLELGDSALYFCASSEDRGDNEQFFGPGTRLTVL.

J is TRBJ2-2 and V is TRBV5-1, with 13 bases that match TRBD2. Germline values: CDR1 SGHRS, CDR2 YFSETQ. Trimming at V came to 4 bases and at J to 7 bases, leaving 7 bases not matched to a gene. CDR3 length: 16 amino acids. The CDR3 sequence: CASSPTSGGAGGELFF. The CDR3, as DNA: TGCGCCAGCAGCCCAACTAGCGGGGGGGCCGGCGGGGAGCTGTTTTTT. The variable domain in full, completed from reference TRBV5-1 and TRBJ2-2, reads KAGVTQTPRYLIKTRGQQVTLSCSPISGHRSVSWYQQTPGQGLQFLFEYFSETQRNKGNFPGRFSGRQFSNSRSEMNVSTLELGDSALYLCASSPTSGGAGGELFFGEGSRLTVL.

The chain joins TRBV4-1 to TRBJ2-1; a weak D match, TRBD2 (6 bases). Per the germline V gene, CDR1 is MGHRA and CDR2 is YSYEKL. V lost 4 bases and J 8 bases, leaving 18 bases between the germline ends. The CDR3 loop spans 15 amino acids. DNA for the CDR3: TGCGCCAGCAGCCTCCAGTGGGGATCGGGAGATGAGCAGTTCTTC. Protein product: CASSLQWGSGDEQFF.

This clone was counted once. The chain carries TRBV29-1 and TRBJ2-5; D unresolved. Germline V CDR1 and CDR2: SQVTM, ANQGSEA. The CDR3 runs to 15 residues. V was shortened by 4 bases and J by 0 bases, with 15 bases between the two germline ends. CDR3 sequence: CSVVRRLVNQETQYF. The CDR3, as DNA: TGCAGCGTTGTTCGGCGGCTTGTTAACCAAGAGACCCAGTACTTC.

J is TRBJ2-2 and V is TRBV19, with 8 bases matching TRBD1. The germline CDR1 and CDR2 sequences are LNHDA and SQIVND (reference sequence). The CDR3 is 16 residues long. V lost 7 bases to trimming and J lost 1 base; unmatched junction nucleotides: 8. CDR3 residues: CASKRGQEGNTGELFF. CDR3 coding DNA: TGTGCCAGTAAGAGGGGACAGGAGGGGAACACCGGGGAGCTGTTTTTT.

The chain links TRBV11-2 to TRBJ2-7; TRBD1 matches 7 bases. The germline V gene encodes CDR1 SGHAT and CDR2 FQNNGV. This CDR3 contains 17 residues. The ends lost 4 bases at V and 0 bases at J; junction bases unmatched: 12. The CDR3 nucleotides are TGTGCCAGCAGCTCTATCTCGGGACAGTTGATCTCCTACGAGCAGTACTTC. This sequence encodes CASSSISGQLISYEQYF.

This sequence joins TRBV5-5 and TRBJ1-2; weak D call: TRBD1 (5 bases). There are 15 residues in the CDR3. Germline assignment: CDR1 SGHKS and CDR2 YYEKEE (reference sequence). Trimming pared 0 bases from V and 4 bases from J, leaving 13 bases between. The CDR3 nucleotides are TGTGCCAGCAGCTTGGAACAGGTGCCCCTCTATGGCTACACCTTC. Protein sequence: CASSLEQVPLYGYTF.

This clone was seen only once. The chain links TRBV4-3 to TRBJ2-7; TRBD2 matches 8 bases. J gave up 1 base and V 0 bases, and 2 bases lay outside the gene matches. The CDR3 totals 15 residues. The germline V gene has CDR1 LGHNA and CDR2 YSLEER. CDR3 protein: CASSQDGTRSYEQYF. CDR3 DNA: TGCGCCAGCAGCCAAGACGGGACTAGATCCTACGAGCAGTACTTC.

V is TRBV5-5 and J is TRBJ2-7, with D tentatively TRBD1 (6 bases). Germline CDR1 reads SGHKS; CDR2 reads YYEKEE (reference sequence). Trimming pared 4 bases from V and 7 bases from J, leaving 12 bases between. The CDR3 covers 12 residues. CDR3 loop: CASSLGQAEQYF. The CDR3 region has the DNA TGTGCCAGCAGCCTGGGACAAGCAGAGCAGTACTTC.

The chain carries TRBV11-2 and TRBJ2-3; D remains unclear. Trimming took off 6 bases at V and 2 bases at J, with 21 bases between the two ends. Looked up from germline, CDR1 is SGHAT and CDR2 is FQNNGV. This CDR3 is 17 amino acids long. CDR3 DNA sequence: TGTGCCAGCAGTTCCGTTGGGCCTCCCTACAACACAGATACGCAGTATTTT. Protein sequence: CASSSVGPPYNTDTQYF.

In nucleotides, the CDR3 is TGCGCCAGCAGCCAAGAAAGATTGCCCTGGGGCAACACTGAAGCTTTCTTT. Translated: CASSQERLPWGNTEAFF. The chain has TRBV4-3 and TRBJ1-1; TRBD1 might be the D (5 bases). Trimming removed 0 bases from V and 2 bases from J, with 16 bases in between. Germline-derived CDR1 and CDR2 are LGHNA and YSLEER. The CDR3 is made up of 17 amino acids.

The rearrangement uses TRBV7-9 and TRBJ1-5, with D perhaps TRBD1 (6 bases). Germline V gene sequence: CDR1 SEHNR, CDR2 FQNEAQ (reference sequence). V lost 5 bases to trimming and J lost 7 bases, with 21 bases between them. The CDR3 runs 16 residues. CDR3 DNA sequence: TGTGCCAGCAGCATCACGAGGGGGTCAGGGTCACAGCCCCAGCATTTT. Protein: CASSITRGSGSQPQHF. Full variable domain (outside the CDR3, taken from reference TRBV7-9 and TRBJ1-5): DTGVSQNPRHKITKRGQNVTFRCDPISEHNRLYWYRQTLGQGPEFLTYFQNEAQLEKSRLLSDRFSAERPKGSFSTLEIQRTEQGDSAMYLCASSITRGSGSQPQHFGDGTRLSIL.

This sequence joins TRBV29-1 and TRBJ2-7, with 10 bases aligning to TRBD2. J gave up 3 bases and V 4 bases, and 3 bases lay outside the gene matches. The CDR3 loop spans 13 amino acids. CDR1 SQVTM and CDR2 ANQGSEA come from the germline V gene. CDR3 sequence (DNA): TGCAGCGTTGGTCTAGCGGGAGACTACGAGCAGTACTTC. It encodes CSVGLAGDYEQYF.

The gene calls are TRBV2 and TRBJ2-3; TRBD2 matches at 9 bases. Trimming at V came to 3 bases and at J to 0 bases, leaving 7 bases not matched to a gene. CDR1 SNHLY and CDR2 FYNNEI come from the germline V gene. This CDR3 comprises 17 residues. DNA for the CDR3: TGTGCCAGCAGTGACGGCGGGGGGGCCGTGAGCACAGATACGCAGTATTTT. It is translated as CASSDGGGAVSTDTQYF.

The gene calls are TRBV5-1 and TRBJ2-3; 8 nucleotides align to TRBD2. Trimming took 4 bases from V and 3 from J; bases not matched to a gene: 7. The germline CDR1 and CDR2 sequences are SGHRS and YFSETQ. The CDR3 consists of 15 residues. The CDR3 protein is CASSLLTSATDTQYF. CDR3 in DNA: TGCGCCAGCAGCCTCCTGACTAGCGCTACAGATACGCAGTATTTT.

The CDR3 is CASSPGASTDTQYF. For the CDR3, the DNA is TGTGCCAGCAGCCCTGGGGCGAGCACAGATACGCAGTATTTT. The chain combines TRBV11-3 with TRBJ2-3; the D gene is possibly TRBD1 (5 bases). V gave up 5 bases and J gave up 0 bases, with 9 bases separating them. This CDR3 comprises 14 residues. The germline V gene encodes CDR1 SGHNT and CDR2 YENEEA.

The V and J genes are TRBV25-1 and TRBJ2-7; 8 bases align to TRBD1. Germline-derived CDR1 and CDR2 are MGHDK and SYGVNS. V gave up 1 base and J gave up 3 bases; unmatched junction bases: 5. The CDR3 spans 15 residues. CDR3 in amino acids: CASSEFGTGDYEQYF. DNA for the CDR3: TGTGCCAGCAGTGAATTTGGGACAGGCGACTACGAGCAGTACTTC.

The chain recombines TRBV4-1 with TRBJ2-3; TRBD2 agrees at 10 bases. The V segment lost 4 bases and the J segment 6 bases; nucleotides outside the gene matches: 1. Germline V lookup: CDR1 MGHRA, CDR2 YSYEKL. This CDR3 is built from 13 residues. In DNA form, the CDR3 reads TGCGCCAGCAGCCTGGGACTAGCGGATACGCAGTATTTT. Protein: CASSLGLADTQYF.